A selection of T cell receptor beta chains follows, all from one sample in a study of radiation and T cells in renal cell carcinoma. Generated by immunoSEQ multiplex PCR, the TCRdb table keeps only in-frame clones and is missing some. This table holds about 49,000 clones, 75% to 85% found once. The source was blood, collected from a patient whose treatment included radiotherapy and nephrectomy. The receptor set was obtained from a woman aged 70 to 79 with renal cell carcinoma. Each CDR3 is given with its conserved first and last residue. Each record gives: clone size, D gene, J gene, V gene, CDR3 protein, CDR3 DNA. D genes are given only for firm matches. Size is omitted from some rows. Given values are once, few, many or a class for expanded clones.

-,-,TRBJ1-5,TRBV7-2,CASSFPGGPQHF,TGTGCCAGCAGCTTCCCAGGCGGGCCCCAGCATTTT
-,TRBD1,TRBJ2-7,TRBV18,CASSPPGTGSYEQYF,TGTGCCAGCTCACCACCAGGGACAGGGAGTTACGAGCAGTACTTC
-,-,TRBJ2-6,TRBV10-3,CAISESDSSSGANVLTF,TGTGCCATCAGTGAGTCGGACTCCTCCTCTGGGGCCAACGTCCTGACTTTC
-,-,TRBJ2-1,TRBV7-6,CASSDYANNEQFF,TGTGCCAGCTCCGACTATGCGAACAATGAGCAGTTCTTC
-,TRBD1,TRBJ2-7,TRBV6-5,CASSRGQRSYEQYF,TGTGCCAGCAGTAGGGGACAGCGCTCCTACGAGCAGTACTTC
-,-,TRBJ2-3,TRBV4-1,CASSQDLGVTDTQYF,TGCGCCAGCAGCCAAGATCTGGGGGTAACAGATACGCAGTATTTT
few,-,TRBJ2-5,TRBV5-1,CASSNEGGGTVGETQYF,TGCGCCAGCAGCAACGAAGGAGGAGGGACGGTCGGGGAGACCCAGTACTTC
few,-,TRBJ1-5,TRBV19,CASTWERDQPQHF,TGTGCCAGTACTTGGGAAAGGGATCAGCCCCAGCATTTT
-,-,TRBJ2-3,TRBV5-1,CASSWKDQVGGQYF,TGCGCCAGCAGCTGGAAGGACCAGGTTGGGGGGCAGTATTTT
-,TRBD1,TRBJ2-3,TRBV5-5,CASSLARDSLTDTQYF,TGTGCCAGCAGCTTGGCCCGGGACAGCCTCACAGATACGCAGTATTTT
-,-,TRBJ1-6,TRBV5-1,CASRDTDNSPLHF,TGCGCCAGCCGGGACACGGATAATTCACCCCTCCACTTT
-,-,TRBJ2-7,TRBV6-5,CASSYSQQATYEQYF,TGTGCCAGCAGTTACTCGCAACAGGCTACCTACGAGCAGTACTTC
-,TRBD1,TRBJ2-7,TRBV5-1,CASSPGQGASHEQYF,TGCGCCAGCAGCCCCGGACAGGGGGCGTCACACGAGCAGTACTTC
-,-,TRBJ1-4,TRBV5-1,CASSLEAGAQKLFF,TGCGCCAGCAGCTTGGAGGCGGGGGCCCAAAAACTGTTTTTT
-,-,TRBJ1-3,TRBV6-5,CASSPRSPRNTIYF,TGTGCCAGCAGCCCCCGAAGCCCTCGAAACACCATATATTTT
-,TRBD2,TRBJ2-7,TRBV11-2,CASSLEAGGTREQYF,TGTGCCAGCAGCCTTGAGGCGGGAGGGACACGGGAGCAGTACTTC
-,TRBD2,TRBJ2-5,TRBV2,CASSRESGGVETQYF,TGTGCCAGCAGTAGAGAGTCCGGGGGGGTGGAGACCCAGTACTTC
-,-,TRBJ1-1,TRBV18,CASSPQLTGRDTEAFF,TGTGCCAGCTCACCACAATTAACGGGGCGGGACACTGAAGCTTTCTTT
once,-,TRBJ2-5,TRBV20-1,CSALEETQYF,TGCAGTGCTCTAGAAGAGACCCAGTACTTC
-,-,TRBJ2-5,TRBV11-2,CASSFNRGGAAQETQYF,TGTGCCAGCAGCTTCAACCGTGGCGGGGCCGCCCAAGAGACCCAGTACTTC
once,TRBD2,TRBJ2-1,TRBV4-2,CASSPVGASGSTEQFF,TGTGCCAGCAGTCCCGTAGGGGCTAGCGGGAGCACTGAGCAGTTCTTC
-,TRBD1,TRBJ2-2,TRBV6-5,CASSPQGATGELFF,TGTGCCAGCTCCCCCCAGGGGGCCACCGGGGAGCTGTTTTTT
-,TRBD2,TRBJ2-1,TRBV7-2,CASSLWGRAIDEQFF,TGTGCCAGCAGCTTATGGGGGAGGGCCATCGATGAGCAGTTCTTC
-,TRBD1,TRBJ2-7,TRBV29-1,CSVEEGTGVYEQYF,TGCAGCGTTGAAGAGGGCACAGGGGTCTACGAGCAGTACTTC
few,-,TRBJ2-7,TRBV10-3,CAISGTAYEQYF,TGTGCCATCAGTGGGACAGCCTACGAGCAGTACTTC
-,TRBD2,TRBJ2-1,TRBV5-4,CASSPGTSGEQFF,TGTGCCAGCAGCCCCGGGACTAGCGGGGAGCAGTTCTTC
-,-,TRBJ1-2,TRBV6-6,CASSYSAGDYGYTF,TGTGCCAGCAGTTACTCGGCGGGGGACTATGGCTACACCTTC
-,-,TRBJ2-2,TRBV7-2,CASSSITRVQIKNTGELFF,TGTGCCAGCAGCTCTATAACTAGAGTACAGATAAAGAACACCGGGGAGCTGTTTTTT
-,TRBD1,TRBJ2-7,TRBV19,CASSNRGRTYEQYF,TGTGCCAGTAGCAACAGGGGGCGTACCTACGAGCAGTACTTC
-,-,TRBJ1-1,TRBV7-2,CASSLIGGNTEAFF,TGTGCCAGCAGCTTAATCGGGGGGAATACTGAAGCTTTCTTT
-,TRBD2,TRBJ2-7,TRBV13,CASRLAEADHEQYF,TGTGCCAGCAGACTAGCGGAGGCCGACCACGAGCAGTACTTC
-,-,TRBJ1-2,TRBV25-1,CASSVGGRSGYTF,TGTGCCAGCAGTGTAGGTGGTCGGAGCGGCTACACCTTC
-,-,TRBJ1-5,TRBV6-4,CASSDSGGTQPQHF,TGTGCCAGCAGTGACTCTGGGGGGACCCAGCCCCAGCATTTT
-,TRBD1,TRBJ2-7,TRBV18,CASSATGTDLRGEQYF,TGTGCCAGCTCAGCAACAGGGACAGACTTACGTGGCGAGCAGTACTTC
-,-,TRBJ2-7,TRBV2,CASATETRYEQYF,TGTGCCAGTGCGACGGAGACCCGCTACGAGCAGTACTTC
-,TRBD1,TRBJ1-1,TRBV7-9,CASSKDRAGNTEAFF,TGTGCCAGCAGCAAGGACAGGGCCGGAAACACTGAAGCTTTCTTT
-,-,TRBJ1-5,TRBV9,CASSVGPGGQPQHF,TGTGCCAGCAGCGTAGGCCCGGGGGGGCAGCCCCAGCATTTT
once,TRBD2,TRBJ2-7,TRBV2,CASTLSGGAYYEQYF,TGTGCCAGCACTTTAAGCGGGGGGGCCTACTACGAGCAGTACTTC
-,-,TRBJ1-2,TRBV7-2,CASSTRQPNYGYTF,TGTGCCAGCAGCACGCGACAGCCTAACTATGGCTACACCTTC
-,-,TRBJ1-2,TRBV6-5,CASSYSGKGYTF,TGTGCCAGCAGTTACTCTGGAAAAGGCTACACCTTC